The 24 T cell receptor beta chains below come from one sample, sequenced in a study of blood T cell repertoires in COVID-19. Generated by immunoSEQ multiplex PCR, the TCRdb table keeps only in-frame clones and is missing some. The sample shows some 270,000 clones, 80% to 90% of them seen only once. Material for sequencing was peripheral blood. The receptors come from a woman in her thirties or forties who had recovered from COVID-19.

This clone was counted only a few times. The chain recombines TRBV19 with TRBJ2-3; D perhaps matches TRBD2 (6 bases). Deletions cut 4 bases from V and 9 bases from J, with 11 bases between. The CDR3 is 12 amino acids. Germline V gene sequence: CDR1 LNHDA, CDR2 SQIVND (reference sequence). The CDR3 protein is CASSSSGGTQYF. The CDR3 nucleotides read TGTGCCAGTAGTAGTAGCGGAGGAACGCAGTATTTT. Full variable domain (rest looked up from reference TRBV19 and TRBJ2-3): DGGITQSPKYLFRKEGQNVTLSCEQNLNHDAMYWYRQDPGQGLRLIYYSQIVNDFQKGDIAEGYSVSREKKESFPLTVTSAQKNPTAFYLCASSSSGGTQYFGPGTRLTVL.

The chain recombines TRBV6-5 with TRBJ1-2; D possibly corresponds to TRBD1 (5 bases). V was trimmed by 5 bases and J by 4 bases, leaving 11 bases between them. CDR3 length equals 13 residues. Germline V lookup: CDR1 MNHEY, CDR2 SVGAGI. CDR3 in DNA: TGTGCCAGCAGTCATGACAGAACCTATGGCTACACCTTC. Encoded protein: CASSHDRTYGYTF.

The rearrangement joins TRBV5-1 to TRBJ2-1; 10 bases are shared with TRBD2. The J segment lost 0 bases and the V segment lost 4 bases, leaving 7 bases of the junction unmatched. The CDR3 length is 17 residues. Germline CDR1 and CDR2: SGHRS and YFSETQ. The CDR3 loop is CASSRGLAAASYNEQFF. CDR3 bases: TGCGCCAGCAGCCGAGGACTAGCGGCTGCCTCCTACAATGAGCAGTTCTTC.

This rearrangement joins TRBV6-2 or TRBV6-3 to TRBJ2-2; 10 positions match TRBD2. CDR1 and CDR2 from the germline V gene are MNHEY and SVGEGT. The V gene end was trimmed by 6 bases and the J gene end by 4 bases; junction bases not matched to a gene: 5. The CDR3 has 15 amino acids. The CDR3 bases are TGTGCCAGCAGACCTAGCGGGAGTGGCACCGGGGAGCTGTTTTTT. It codes for CASRPSGSGTGELFF.

The rearrangement joins TRBV27 to TRBJ2-3; tentative D call: TRBD2 (5 bases). Between the trimmed V and J ends, which lost 3 bases and 4 bases, there was a span of 17 bases. Germline CDR1 MNHEY, CDR2 SMNVEV (reference sequence). This CDR3 is built from 16 residues. The CDR3 loop is CASSFRTERVADTQYF. As DNA, the CDR3 is TGTGCCAGCAGTTTCCGGACTGAGAGGGTTGCAGATACGCAGTATTTT.

This chain joins TRBV4-1 and TRBJ1-3; 7 positions agree with TRBD1. CDR3 length equals 18 residues. The trim removed 0 bases at V and 0 bases at J, leaving 8 bases unmatched. CDR1 is MGHRA, CDR2 YSYEKL, per germline. The CDR3 sequence is CASSQDQGGLGSGNTIYF. CDR3 nucleotide sequence: TGCGCCAGCAGCCAAGATCAGGGGGGCTTGGGCTCTGGAAACACCATATATTTT.

This clone was seen only once. The rearrangement uses TRBV5-6 and TRBJ1-1; 12 bases line up with TRBD1. The CDR3 runs to 13 residues. From germline, CDR1 is SGHDT and CDR2 YYEEEE. The V and J ends lost 6 bases and 10 bases, in that order; junction bases with no gene match: 7. The CDR3 here is CASTRDRGLGAFF. CDR3 bases: TGTGCCAGCACCAGGGACAGGGGGCTAGGAGCTTTCTTT.

This clone appeared a few times. DNA of the CDR3: TGTGCCAGCAGCCCCCACATGAACACTGAAGCTTTCTTT. The encoded protein is CASSPHMNTEAFF. The chain has TRBV7-2 and TRBJ1-1; D gene ambiguous. The V gene's germline CDR1 is SGHTA and CDR2 FQGNSA. This CDR3 contains 13 residues. Trimming removed 5 bases at V and 0 bases at J, with 7 bases between.

V gene TRBV7-2 combines with J gene TRBJ1-1; perhaps TRBD1 as D (6 bases). Germline V gene lookup returns CDR1 SGHTA and CDR2 FQGNSA. The CDR3 is 15 residues long. The V gene lost 7 bases and the J gene lost 3 bases, with 18 bases spanning the gap. The CDR3 protein is CASTVPGKGDTEAFF. CDR3 coding DNA: TGTGCCAGCACCGTTCCGGGAAAGGGGGACACTGAAGCTTTCTTT.

The chain recombines TRBV25-1 with TRBJ2-5, with TRBD1 matching 10 bases. CDR1 and CDR2 (germline): MGHDK, SYGVNS. This CDR3 is 15 amino acids long. Trimming took 3 bases from V and 6 from J; bases not matched to a gene: 7. CDR3 DNA sequence: TGTGCCAGCAGTGATCAGGGACAGGGGTTACAGACCCAGTACTTC. Translating it yields CASSDQGQGLQTQYF.

This chain connects TRBV27 to TRBJ1-3; TRBD1 might be the D (6 bases). This CDR3 contains 15 residues. Trimming shortened V by 6 bases and J by 2 bases, and 14 bases separated the two germline ends. Germline V CDR1 and CDR2: MNHEY, SMNVEV (reference sequence). DNA of the CDR3: TGTGCCAGCAGGAAACTTGGGGGCCCTGGAAACACCATATATTTT. Translating gives CASRKLGGPGNTIYF.

This clone was seen more than once but under ten times. This specimen includes other DNA sequences encoding the same CDR3. The genes are TRBV29-1 and TRBJ2-3; a possible D gene is TRBD1 (5 bases). CDR3 length equals 12 residues. The V and J ends lost 3 bases and 1 base respectively, with 5 bases between them. CDR1 is SQVTM, CDR2 ANQGSEA, per germline. The CDR3 loop is CSVDRGTDTQYF. CDR3 DNA: TGCAGCGTTGACAGGGGCACAGATACGCAGTATTTT.

The V call is TRBV2, the J call TRBJ2-1; D is ambiguous. The ends were cut back, 4 bases at V and 9 bases at J, with 13 bases in the middle. This CDR3 is built from 13 residues. From germline, CDR1 is SNHLY and CDR2 FYNNEI. This chain's CDR3 is CASSGPWPGEQFF. In DNA form, the CDR3 reads TGTGCCAGCAGTGGGCCCTGGCCGGGTGAGCAGTTCTTC.

This chain joins TRBV7-2 and TRBJ1-1; D remains ambiguous. Germline V CDR1 and CDR2: SGHTA, FQGNSA. This CDR3 has 15 amino acids. Trimming took 3 bases from V and 2 from J, leaving 13 bases between them. The CDR3 sequence: CASSFDNRLNTEAFF. The CDR3, as DNA: TGTGCCAGCAGCTTCGACAACAGATTAAACACTGAAGCTTTCTTT.

The chain links TRBV6-4 to TRBJ2-5; 8 bases line up with TRBD1. Germline trimming cut 0 bases from V and 7 bases from J; bases unmatched to any gene: 7. This CDR3 has 15 amino acids. Germline V gene sequence: CDR1 MRHNA, CDR2 SNTAGT. CDR3 in amino acids: CASSDSPGGQGTQYF. CDR3 DNA: TGTGCCAGCAGTGACTCTCCAGGGGGCCAGGGGACCCAGTACTTC.

The chain has TRBV9 and TRBJ2-2; a weak D match, TRBD1 (7 bases). Looked up from germline, CDR1 is SGDLS and CDR2 is YYNGEE. Trimming removed 6 bases from V and 4 bases from J, with 13 bases in between. The CDR3 extends over 14 amino acids. The CDR3, as DNA: TGTGCCAGCAAGGAGGGGGCAGGCACCGGGGAGCTGTTTTTT. It codes for CASKEGAGTGELFF.

The rearrangement joins TRBV3-1 (or the pseudogene TRBV3-2) to TRBJ1-1, with D perhaps matching TRBD1 (5 bases). The germline V gene encodes CDR1 LGHDT and CDR2 YNNKEL (reference sequence). This CDR3 has 15 amino acids. Between the trimmed V and J ends, which lost 4 bases and 5 bases, there was a span of 17 bases. The DNA of the CDR3 is TGTGCCAGCAGCCCCCAGGGTGGGGGAGGTACTGAAGCTTTCTTT. Translation: CASSPQGGGGTEAFF.

The chain uses TRBV6-2 or TRBV6-3 and TRBJ2-5, with 8 bases matching TRBD2. Germline trimming cut 4 bases from V and 5 bases from J; bases unmatched to any gene: 12. The CDR3 contains 16 residues. Germline V gives CDR1 MNHEY, CDR2 SVGEGT. CDR3 bases: TGTGCCAGCAGTTTGAGAAGCGGGAGTGCGTTGGAGACCCAGTACTTC. Amino acids: CASSLRSGSALETQYF.

The chain employs TRBV15 and TRBJ2-1; perhaps TRBD2 as D (6 bases). V gave up 6 bases and J gave up 7 bases, with 19 bases separating them. The germline V gene has CDR1 LNHNV and CDR2 YYDKDF (reference sequence). The CDR3 extends over 15 amino acids. Written as DNA, the CDR3 is TGTGCCACCAGAAACACTGGAGGGGAGTCAAATGAGCAGTTCTTC. It encodes CATRNTGGESNEQFF.

This sequence joins TRBV2 and TRBJ1-2, with D unclear. V shed 6 bases and J shed 2 bases, with 10 bases lying between them. This CDR3 region has 13 residues. From germline, CDR1 is SNHLY and CDR2 FYNNEI. CDR3 sequence: CASRVTPNYGYTF. As DNA, the CDR3 is TGTGCCAGCAGGGTGACACCAAACTATGGCTACACCTTC.

V and J are TRBV10-3 and TRBJ2-2; D is possibly TRBD2 (6 bases). V gave up 0 bases and J gave up 2 bases, with 16 bases separating them. Germline V gene data show CDR1 as ENHRY and CDR2 as SYGVKD. This CDR3 has 18 amino acids. CDR3 nucleotides: TGTGCCATCAGTGAGTCCAATCCTAGCGTACCCAACACCGGGGAGCTGTTTTTT. It encodes CAISESNPSVPNTGELFF.

CDR3 nucleotide sequence: TGTGCCAGCAGCTTTAGCGGGAGTGACGATACGCAGTATTTT. Amino acids: CASSFSGSDDTQYF. The gene calls are TRBV5-8 and TRBJ2-3; TRBD2 matches at 9 bases. CDR1 and CDR2 from the germline V gene are SGHTS and YDEGEE. With 2 bases clipped from V and 6 bases from J, the junction kept 4 bases outside the gene matches. This CDR3 spans 14 amino acids. Combining the CDR3 with reference TRBV5-8 and TRBJ2-3 gives the whole variable domain EAGVTQSPTHLIKTRGQQATLRCSPISGHTSVYWYQQALGLGLQFLLWYDEGEERNRGNFPPRFSGRQFPNYSSELNVNALELEDSALYLCASSFSGSDDTQYFGPGTRLTVL.

CDR3 sequence (DNA): TGCGCCAGCAGCTCGAGGACCGGGGACACTGAAGCTTTCTTT. Its translation: CASSSRTGDTEAFF. The chain is built from TRBV5-1 and TRBJ1-1; no clear D gene. CDR3 size: 14 residues. V lost 3 bases and J 3 bases, leaving 12 bases between the germline ends. CDR1 is SGHRS and CDR2 is YFSETQ in the germline V gene.

The chain couples TRBV18 to TRBJ1-2; 9 bases are shared with TRBD1. With V trimmed by 2 bases and J by 1 base, 2 bases remained unmatched. The CDR3 loop spans 15 amino acids. CDR1 KGHSH and CDR2 LQKENI come from the germline V gene. CDR3 residues: CASSPRGQGNYGYTF. The CDR3, as DNA: TGTGCCAGCTCACCAAGGGGACAGGGTAACTATGGCTACACCTTC. The entire variable domain, with the rest obtained from reference TRBV18 and TRBJ1-2, is as follows: NAGVMQNPRHLVRRRGQEARLRCSPMKGHSHVYWYRQLPEEGLKFMVYLQKENIIDESGMPKERFSAEFPKEGPSILRIQQVVRGDSAAYFCASSPRGQGNYGYTFGSGTRLTVV.